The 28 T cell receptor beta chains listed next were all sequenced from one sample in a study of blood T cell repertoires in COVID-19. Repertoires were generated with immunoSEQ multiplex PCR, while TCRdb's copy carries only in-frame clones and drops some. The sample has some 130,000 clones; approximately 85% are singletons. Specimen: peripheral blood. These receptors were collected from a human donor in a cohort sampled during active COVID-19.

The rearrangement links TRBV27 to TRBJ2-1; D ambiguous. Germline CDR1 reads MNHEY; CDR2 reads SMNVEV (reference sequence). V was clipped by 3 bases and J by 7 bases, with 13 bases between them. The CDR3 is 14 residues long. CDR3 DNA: TGTGCCAGCAGTTTCGGATCTCGAGGTAATGAGCAGTTCTTC. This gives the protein CASSFGSRGNEQFF.

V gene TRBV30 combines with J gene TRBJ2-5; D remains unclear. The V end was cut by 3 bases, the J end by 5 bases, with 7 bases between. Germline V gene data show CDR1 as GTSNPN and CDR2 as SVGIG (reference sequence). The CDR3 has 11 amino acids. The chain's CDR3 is CAWRLEETQYF. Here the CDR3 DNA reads TGTGCCTGGAGGCTCGAGGAGACCCAGTACTTC.

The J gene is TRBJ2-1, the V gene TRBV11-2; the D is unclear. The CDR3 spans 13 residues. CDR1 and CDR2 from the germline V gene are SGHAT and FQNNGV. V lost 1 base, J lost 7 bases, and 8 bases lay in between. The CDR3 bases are TGTGCCAGCAGCTTAGTCGCCGGGAATGAGCAGTTCTTC. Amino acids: CASSLVAGNEQFF.

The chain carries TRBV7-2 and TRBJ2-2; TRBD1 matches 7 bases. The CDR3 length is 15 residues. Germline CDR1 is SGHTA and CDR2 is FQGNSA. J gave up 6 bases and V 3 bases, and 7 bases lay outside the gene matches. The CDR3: CASSFTGEWPGELFF. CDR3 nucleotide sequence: TGTGCCAGCAGCTTCACAGGGGAATGGCCCGGGGAGCTGTTTTTT.

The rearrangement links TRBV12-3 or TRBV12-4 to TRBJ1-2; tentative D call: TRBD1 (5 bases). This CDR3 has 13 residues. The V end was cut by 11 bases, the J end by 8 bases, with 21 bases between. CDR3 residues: CAGGYGMREGYTF. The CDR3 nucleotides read TGTGCCGGGGGGTATGGGATGAGAGAGGGCTACACCTTC.

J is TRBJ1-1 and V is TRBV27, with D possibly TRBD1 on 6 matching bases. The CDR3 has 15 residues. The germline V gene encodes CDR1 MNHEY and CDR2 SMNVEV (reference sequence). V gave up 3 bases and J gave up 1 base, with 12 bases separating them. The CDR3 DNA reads TGTGCCAGCAGTTTGCTGAACAGGGCGAACACTGAAGCTTTCTTT. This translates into CASSLLNRANTEAFF.

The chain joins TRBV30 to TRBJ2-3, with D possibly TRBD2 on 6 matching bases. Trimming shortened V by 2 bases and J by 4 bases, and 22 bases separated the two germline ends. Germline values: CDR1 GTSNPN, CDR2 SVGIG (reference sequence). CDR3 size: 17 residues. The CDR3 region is CAWSLQRTPRRADTQYF. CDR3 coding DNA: TGTGCCTGGAGTCTACAACGGACACCCCGGAGGGCAGATACGCAGTATTTT.

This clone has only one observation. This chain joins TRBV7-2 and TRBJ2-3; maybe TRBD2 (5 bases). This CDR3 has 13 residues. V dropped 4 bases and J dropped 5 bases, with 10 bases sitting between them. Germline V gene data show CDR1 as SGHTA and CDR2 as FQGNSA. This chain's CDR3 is CASSYSERDTQYF. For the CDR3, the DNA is TGTGCCAGCAGCTATAGCGAAAGAGATACGCAGTATTTT.

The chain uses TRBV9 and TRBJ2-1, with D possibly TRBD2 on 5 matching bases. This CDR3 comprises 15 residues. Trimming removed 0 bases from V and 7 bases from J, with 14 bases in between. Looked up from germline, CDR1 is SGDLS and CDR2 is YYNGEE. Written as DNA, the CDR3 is TGTGCCAGCAGCGTAGCGGAGGAGGAAATTAATGAGCAGTTCTTC. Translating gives CASSVAEEEINEQFF.

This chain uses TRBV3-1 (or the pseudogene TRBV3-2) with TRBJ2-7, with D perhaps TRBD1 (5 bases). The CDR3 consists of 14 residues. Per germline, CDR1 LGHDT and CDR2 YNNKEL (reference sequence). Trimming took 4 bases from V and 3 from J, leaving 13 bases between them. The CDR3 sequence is CASSPLKGYYEQYV. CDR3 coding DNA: TGTGCCAGCAGCCCCCTGAAGGGGTACTACGAGCAGTACGTC.

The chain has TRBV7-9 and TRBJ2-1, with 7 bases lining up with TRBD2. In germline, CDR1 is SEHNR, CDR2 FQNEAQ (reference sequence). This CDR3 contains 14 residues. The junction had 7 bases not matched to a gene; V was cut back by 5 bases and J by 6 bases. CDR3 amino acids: CASSNLGTTNEQFF. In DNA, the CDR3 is TGTGCCAGCAGCAACCTCGGGACTACCAATGAGCAGTTCTTC.

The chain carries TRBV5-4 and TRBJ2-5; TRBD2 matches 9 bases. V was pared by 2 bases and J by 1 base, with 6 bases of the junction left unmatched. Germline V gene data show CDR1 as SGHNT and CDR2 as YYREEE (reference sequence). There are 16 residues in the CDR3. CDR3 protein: CASSFGASGAQETQYF. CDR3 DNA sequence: TGTGCCAGCAGCTTTGGGGCTAGCGGGGCCCAAGAGACCCAGTACTTC. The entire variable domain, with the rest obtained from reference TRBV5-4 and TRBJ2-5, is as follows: ETGVTQSPTHLIKTRGQQVTLRCSSQSGHNTVSWYQQALGQGPQFIFQYYREEENGRGNFPPRFSGLQFPNYSSELNVNALELDDSALYLCASSFGASGAQETQYFGPGTRLLVL.

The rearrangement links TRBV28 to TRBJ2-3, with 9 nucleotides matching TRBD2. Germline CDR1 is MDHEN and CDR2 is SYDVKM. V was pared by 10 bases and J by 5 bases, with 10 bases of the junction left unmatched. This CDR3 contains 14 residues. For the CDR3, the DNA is TGTGCCAACAGCCGCCGCGGGGGGGGAGATACGCAGTATTTT. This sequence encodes CANSRRGGGDTQYF.

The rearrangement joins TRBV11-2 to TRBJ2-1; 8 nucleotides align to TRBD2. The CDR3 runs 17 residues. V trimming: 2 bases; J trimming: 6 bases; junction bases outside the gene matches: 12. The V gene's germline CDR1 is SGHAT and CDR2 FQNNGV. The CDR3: CASSLTSGGLATNEQFF. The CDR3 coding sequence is TGTGCCAGCAGCTTAACGTCCGGCGGACTAGCTACCAATGAGCAGTTCTTC.

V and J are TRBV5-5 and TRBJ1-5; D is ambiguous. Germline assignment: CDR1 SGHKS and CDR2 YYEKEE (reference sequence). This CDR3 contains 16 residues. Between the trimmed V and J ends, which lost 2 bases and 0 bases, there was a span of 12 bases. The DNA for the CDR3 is TGTGCCAGCAGCTTCGTCTTGAGTGCTAGCAATCAGCCCCAGCATTTT. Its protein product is CASSFVLSASNQPQHF. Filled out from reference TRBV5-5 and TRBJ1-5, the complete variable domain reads DAGVTQSPTHLIKTRGQQVTLRCSPISGHKSVSWYQQVLGQGPQFIFQYYEKEERGRGNFPDRFSARQFPNYSSELNVNALLLGDSALYLCASSFVLSASNQPQHFGDGTRLSIL.

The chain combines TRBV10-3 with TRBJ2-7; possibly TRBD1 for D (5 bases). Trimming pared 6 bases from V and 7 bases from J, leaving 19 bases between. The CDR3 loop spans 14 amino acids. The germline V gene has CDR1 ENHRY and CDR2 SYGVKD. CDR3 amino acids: CAIREAPQGAEQYV. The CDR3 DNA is TGTGCCATCAGAGAAGCACCCCAGGGTGCGGAGCAGTACGTC.

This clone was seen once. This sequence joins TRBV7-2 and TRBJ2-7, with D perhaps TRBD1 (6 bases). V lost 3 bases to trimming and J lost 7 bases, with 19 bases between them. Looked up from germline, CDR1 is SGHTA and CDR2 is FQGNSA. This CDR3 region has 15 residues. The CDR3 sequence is CASSLAIVGAEEQYF. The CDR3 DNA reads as TGTGCCAGCAGCTTGGCTATTGTGGGGGCGGAGGAGCAGTACTTC.

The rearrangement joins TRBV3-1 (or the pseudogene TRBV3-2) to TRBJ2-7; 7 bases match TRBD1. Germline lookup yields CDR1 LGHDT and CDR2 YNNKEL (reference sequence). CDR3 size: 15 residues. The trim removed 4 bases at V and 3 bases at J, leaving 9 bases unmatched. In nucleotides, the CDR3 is TGTGCCAGCAGCCCCTTATGGACAGGATTCTACGAGCAGTACGTC. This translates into CASSPLWTGFYEQYV.

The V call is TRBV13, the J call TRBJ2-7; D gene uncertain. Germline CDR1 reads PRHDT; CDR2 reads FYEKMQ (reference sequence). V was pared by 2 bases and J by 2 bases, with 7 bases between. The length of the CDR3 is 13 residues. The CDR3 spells CASSLLGPYEQYV. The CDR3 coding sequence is TGTGCCAGCAGCTTATTGGGCCCCTACGAGCAGTACGTC.

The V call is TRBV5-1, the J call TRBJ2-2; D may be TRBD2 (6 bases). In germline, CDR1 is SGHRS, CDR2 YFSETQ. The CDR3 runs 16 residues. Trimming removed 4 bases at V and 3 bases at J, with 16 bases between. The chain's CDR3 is CASSPSTRGDTGELFF. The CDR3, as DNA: TGCGCCAGCAGCCCATCGACTAGAGGGGACACCGGGGAGCTGTTTTTT.

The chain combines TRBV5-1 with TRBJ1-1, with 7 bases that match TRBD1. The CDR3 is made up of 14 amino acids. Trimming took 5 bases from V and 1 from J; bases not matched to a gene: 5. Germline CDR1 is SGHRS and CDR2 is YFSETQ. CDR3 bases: TGCGCCAGCAGTACGTGGACAGGGAACACTGAAGCTTTCTTT. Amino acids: CASSTWTGNTEAFF.

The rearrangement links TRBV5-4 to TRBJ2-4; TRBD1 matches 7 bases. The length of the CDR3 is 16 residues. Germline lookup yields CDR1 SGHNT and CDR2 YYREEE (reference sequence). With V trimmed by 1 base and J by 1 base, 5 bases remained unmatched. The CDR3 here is CASSLWDSAAKNIQYF. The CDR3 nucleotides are TGTGCCAGCAGCTTGTGGGACAGTGCTGCCAAAAACATTCAGTACTTC.

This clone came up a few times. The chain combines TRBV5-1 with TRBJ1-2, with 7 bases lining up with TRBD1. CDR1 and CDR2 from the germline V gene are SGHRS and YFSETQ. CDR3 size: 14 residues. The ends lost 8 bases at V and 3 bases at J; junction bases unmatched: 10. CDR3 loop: CASTTGAWDYGYTF. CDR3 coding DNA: TGCGCCAGTACCACAGGGGCGTGGGACTATGGCTACACCTTC.

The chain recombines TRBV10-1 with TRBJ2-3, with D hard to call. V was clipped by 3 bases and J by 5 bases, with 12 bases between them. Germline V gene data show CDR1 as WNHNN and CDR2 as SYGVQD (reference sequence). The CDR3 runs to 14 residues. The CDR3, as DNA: TGCGCCAGCAGTGACTCGCTGGGCGTAGATACGCAGTATTTT. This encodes CASSDSLGVDTQYF.

The DNA for the CDR3 is TGTGCCAGCAGCTTGGACAGAGATCGTGGTTCACCCCTCCACTTT. Protein product: CASSLDRDRGSPLHF. This rearrangement joins TRBV5-4 to TRBJ1-6; no reliable D call. V was shortened by 0 bases and J by 9 bases, with 13 bases between the two germline ends. Germline CDR1 and CDR2: SGHNT and YYREEE (reference sequence). The CDR3 runs 15 residues.

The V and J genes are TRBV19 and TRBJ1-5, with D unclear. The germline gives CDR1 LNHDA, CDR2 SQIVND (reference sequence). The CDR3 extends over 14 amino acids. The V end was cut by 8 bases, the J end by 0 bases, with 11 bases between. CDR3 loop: CASHWGDSNQPQHF. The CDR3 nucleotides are TGTGCCAGTCATTGGGGAGATAGCAATCAGCCCCAGCATTTT.

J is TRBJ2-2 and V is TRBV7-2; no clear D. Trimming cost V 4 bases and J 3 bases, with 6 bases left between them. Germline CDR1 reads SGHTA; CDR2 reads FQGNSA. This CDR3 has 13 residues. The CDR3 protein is CASSSRYTGELFF. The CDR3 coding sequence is TGTGCCAGCAGCTCTCGTTACACCGGGGAGCTGTTTTTT.

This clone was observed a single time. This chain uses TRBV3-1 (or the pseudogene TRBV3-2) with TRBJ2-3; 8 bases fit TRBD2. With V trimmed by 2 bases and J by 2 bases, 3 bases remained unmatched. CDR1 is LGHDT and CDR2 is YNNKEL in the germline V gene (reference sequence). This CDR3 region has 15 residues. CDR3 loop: CASSQRRGVTDTQYF. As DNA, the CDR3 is TGTGCCAGCAGCCAAAGGCGGGGGGTCACAGATACGCAGTATTTT.